This TCR beta chain was obtained from a study of T cells after posttransplantation cyclophosphamide. Generated by immunoSEQ multiplex PCR, the TCRdb table keeps only in-frame clones and is missing some. In the table there are under 15,000 clones, approximately 80% of which are singletons. Points from the study as a whole: Later post-transplant blood repertoires were often dominated by donor CD8+ memory clones. Skin or GI-infiltrating T cells shared few TRB sequences with blood. Recipient CMV seropositivity and CMV reactivation strongly tracked TRB clonality.

This clone has a handful of counts. Its specificity is not known. Losses at the gene ends were 5 bases for V and 9 bases for J; bases not matched to a gene: 9. This CDR3 has 13 residues. Germline CDR1 reads SGHTA; CDR2 reads FQGTGA. The TCR was taken from a man aged 50 to 59 in good health, CMV-negative, and a related stem cell transplant donor. The chain carries TRBV7-3 and TRBJ2-5; 7 bases fit TRBD1. Sequencing input: memory CD4+ T cells sorted from PBMCs. In nucleotides, the CDR3 is TGTGCCAGCAGCCGGGGACAGTCCGAGGCCCAGTACTTC. Encoded protein: CASSRGQSEAQYF.